This is a list of T cell receptor beta chains from one sample in a study of blood T cell repertoires in COVID-19. Method: immunoSEQ multiplex PCR; TCRdb's copy keeps in-frame clones and lacks some. The sample has under 200,000 clones; roughly 91% are singletons. Sequenced sample: peripheral blood. The receptors originated from a man in his forties or fifties who had recovered from COVID-19. The CDR3 runs from the conserved cysteine through the conserved F or W.

v_gene: TRBV2; j_gene: TRBJ2-2; CDR3aa: CASTLEGDTGELFF
v_gene: TRBV6-2/TRBV6-3; j_gene: TRBJ1-5; CDR3aa: CASSAGTASNQPQHF
v_gene: TRBV24-1; j_gene: TRBJ2-1; CDR3aa: CATSDPRGGRGEQFF
v_gene: TRBV7-2; j_gene: TRBJ1-1; CDR3aa: CASSPAPGRGTEAFF
v_gene: TRBV27; j_gene: TRBJ1-5; CDR3aa: CASSSQGLGNQPQHF
v_gene: TRBV7-9; j_gene: TRBJ1-1; CDR3aa: CASSYRGNTEAFF
v_gene: TRBV7-2; j_gene: TRBJ2-1; CDR3aa: CASSIGSGTYNEQFF
v_gene: TRBV20-1; j_gene: TRBJ1-2; CDR3aa: CSARDNGGWTF
v_gene: TRBV7-2; j_gene: TRBJ2-7; CDR3aa: CASSLATGQGKEQYF
v_gene: TRBV2; j_gene: TRBJ2-5; CDR3aa: CATTQSGTVAETQYF
v_gene: TRBV5-1; j_gene: TRBJ2-3; CDR3aa: CASSWGQGPNTQYF
v_gene: TRBV19; j_gene: TRBJ1-5; CDR3aa: CASSISQGRKDQPQHF
v_gene: TRBV6-2/TRBV6-3; j_gene: TRBJ2-7; CDR3aa: CASSRTSGSYYEQYF
v_gene: TRBV28; j_gene: TRBJ2-4; CDR3aa: CASSHPPRTGKNIQYF
v_gene: TRBV6-5; j_gene: TRBJ2-1; CDR3aa: CASSFSRVMNEQFF
v_gene: TRBV2; j_gene: TRBJ1-5; CDR3aa: CASSAGQGTGPQHF
v_gene: TRBV5-4; j_gene: TRBJ2-3; CDR3aa: CASSLRLAGGTDTQYF
v_gene: TRBV7-2; j_gene: TRBJ2-3; CDR3aa: CASRTSKGPTDTQYF
v_gene: TRBV5-8; j_gene: TRBJ2-3; CDR3aa: CASSLLFGTGGTDTQYF
v_gene: TRBV7-2; j_gene: TRBJ2-2; CDR3aa: CASSLGRVYPSGELFF
v_gene: TRBV29-1; j_gene: TRBJ2-5; CDR3aa: CSVDGVAGEETQYF
v_gene: TRBV7-8; j_gene: TRBJ2-6; CDR3aa: CASSPGQPVSSGANVLTF
v_gene: TRBV6-5; j_gene: TRBJ2-5; CDR3aa: CASSSAGTSGETQYF
v_gene: TRBV5-4; j_gene: TRBJ2-7; CDR3aa: CASSLAGREGREQYF
v_gene: TRBV28; j_gene: TRBJ1-5; CDR3aa: CASSYNRAGNQPQHF
v_gene: TRBV12-3/TRBV12-4; j_gene: TRBJ2-7; CDR3aa: CASSLWGGGEQYF
v_gene: TRBV9; j_gene: TRBJ2-1; CDR3aa: CASSVALAGGSSEQFF
v_gene: TRBV15; j_gene: TRBJ2-1; CDR3aa: CATSSNLGTGLDEQFF
v_gene: TRBV11-3; j_gene: TRBJ2-7; CDR3aa: CASSLDQGPYEQYF
v_gene: TRBV6-2/TRBV6-3; j_gene: TRBJ2-7; CDR3aa: CASSYKTGTSTTYEQYF
v_gene: TRBV5-1; j_gene: TRBJ2-1; CDR3aa: CASSLVSSGRDEQFF
v_gene: TRBV28; j_gene: TRBJ2-7; CDR3aa: CASSWGRDRLVYEQYF
v_gene: TRBV12-5; j_gene: TRBJ2-2; CDR3aa: CASGTELTGELFF